There are a few counts of the clone carrying this T cell receptor (beta chain). What it binds is not known. This entry comes from a study of vaccination and CD4 T cells after COVID-19. Looking at the study overall: Ranging from 14 to 241, the interval between dose two and post-vaccine sampling had a median of 72 days.

Findings and caveats of the study: Researchers report that a median about 86% of reactive clones in convalescent patients surfaced only post-vaccination.

The treatment here: roughly ten-day PBMC culture with coronavirus spike peptide pools or control peptides (ViraFEST assay). T cells were expanded with peptide pools, and expanded clonotypes were identified by TCR sequencing. PBMCs were cultured at over 1.5 million per well with around 10 IU/ml IL-2 and about 10 ug/ml peptide pools. Cultured CD4+ T cell DNA was sequenced using the Oncomine TCR Beta short-read assay. In TCRdb, the PCR reads were re-called with MiXCR into one record per CDR3 protein. The sample consists of around 13,000 distinct CDR3 sequences, around a fifth of them appearing once. V dropped 8 bases and J dropped 1; count of bases not matched to a gene: 15. Germline lookup yields CDR1 MNHEY and CDR2 SVGEGT. The CDR3 totals 17 residues.

V usage is TRBV6-2 or TRBV6-3 and J usage is TRBJ2-3; TRBD2 matches at 7 bases. This TCR came from a human donor with COVID-19. The sample consisted of cultured CD4+ T cells from blood. The CDR3, as DNA: TGTGCCAGCGCCGCGGGGGAAACCGCTGGGGGCACAGATACGCAGTATTTT. This codes for CASAAGETAGGTDTQYF.